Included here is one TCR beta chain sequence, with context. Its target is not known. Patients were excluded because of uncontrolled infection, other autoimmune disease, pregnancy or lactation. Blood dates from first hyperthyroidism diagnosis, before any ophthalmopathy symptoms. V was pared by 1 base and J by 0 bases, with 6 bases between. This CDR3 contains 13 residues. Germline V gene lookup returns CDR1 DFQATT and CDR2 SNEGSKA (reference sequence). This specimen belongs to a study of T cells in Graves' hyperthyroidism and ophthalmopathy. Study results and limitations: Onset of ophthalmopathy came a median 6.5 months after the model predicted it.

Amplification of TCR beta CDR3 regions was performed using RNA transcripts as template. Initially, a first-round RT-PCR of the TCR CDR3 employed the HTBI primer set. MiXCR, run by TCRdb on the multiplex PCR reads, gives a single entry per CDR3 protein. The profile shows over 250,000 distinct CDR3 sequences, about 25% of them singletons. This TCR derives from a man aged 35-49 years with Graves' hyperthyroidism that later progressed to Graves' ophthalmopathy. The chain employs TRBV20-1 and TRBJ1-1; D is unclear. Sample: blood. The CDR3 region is CSARGRVNTEAFF. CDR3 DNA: TGCAGTGCTAGAGGAAGGGTGAACACTGAAGCTTTCTTT.